This T cell receptor beta chain appears in the sequencing data of a study of CD8+CD57+ T cells in acquired aplastic anemia. CDR3 and TCR beta VDJ profiling relied on a genomic DNA template. TCRdb reprocessed the reads with MiXCR, giving one entry per CDR3 protein. The sample consists of 200,000 or so distinct CDR3 sequences, 64% of them appearing once. Broader study findings: Both patients and controls carried the same twenty-nine CD8+ CDR3 sequences. The study found no significant CD8+ Simpson's diversity difference between patients and controls.

A few counts support this clonotype. Its antigen remains unidentified. Germline loops: CDR1 SGHVS, CDR2 FQNEAQ. The CDR3 contains 14 residues. V was pared by 7 bases and J by 7 bases, with 7 bases of the junction left unmatched. The clonotype was recovered from a human donor with severe aplastic anemia or a healthy control (not recorded which). The source material was sorted CD4+, CD8+, or CD8+CD57+ T cells (not recorded which) from PBMCs. The rearrangement joins TRBV7-8 to TRBJ2-1, with 10 bases lining up with TRBD1. CDR3 sequence: CASTYGQGGNEQFF. CDR3 DNA sequence: TGTGCCAGCACCTACGGACAGGGGGGGAATGAGCAGTTCTTC.